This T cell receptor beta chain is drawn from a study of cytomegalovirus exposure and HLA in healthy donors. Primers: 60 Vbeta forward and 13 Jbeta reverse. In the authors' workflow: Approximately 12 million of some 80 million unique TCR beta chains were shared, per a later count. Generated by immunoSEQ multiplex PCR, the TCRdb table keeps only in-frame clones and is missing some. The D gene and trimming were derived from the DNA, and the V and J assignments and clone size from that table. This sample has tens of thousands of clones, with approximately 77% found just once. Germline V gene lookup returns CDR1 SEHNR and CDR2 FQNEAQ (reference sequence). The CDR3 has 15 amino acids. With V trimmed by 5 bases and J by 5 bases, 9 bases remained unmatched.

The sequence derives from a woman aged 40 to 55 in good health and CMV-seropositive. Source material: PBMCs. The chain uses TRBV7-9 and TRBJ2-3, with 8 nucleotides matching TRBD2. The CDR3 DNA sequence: TGTGCCAGCAGCAGCGCTTCGGGGGGGCTAGATACGCAGTATTTT. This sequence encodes CASSSASGGLDTQYF.